This T cell receptor beta chain was identified in a study of shared clonotypes between healthy human individuals. Study information: Every donor yielded three CD4 naive, three CD4 memory, two CD8 naive and one CD8 memory plate.

As originally analysed: For the immunoSEQ data, sequences were junction-only without quality scores, so filtering differed. Here immunoSEQ multiplex PCR was the method, and the copy in TCRdb shows in-frame clones only, minus some. Clonal size and the V and J genes are those of that table, whereas D and trimming came from the DNA. The sample consists of roughly 650,000 clones, more than 95% of them appearing once. Germline CDR1 SNHLY, CDR2 FYNNEI. The CDR3 runs 14 residues. Donors comprised only Caucasian adults living in Nashville, Tennessee. The TCR was taken from a woman younger than 45 in good health. The sample was naive CD4+ T cells sorted from blood. Subset meaning: CD45RA+ positively selected. The chain has TRBV2 and TRBJ2-5, with TRBD1 as a possible D gene (5 bases). The DNA end lines up better with TRBJ2-7; the J call may be wrong. The CDR3 DNA follows: TGTGCCAGCAGAGGGTTGACAGCGTTCTACGAGCAGTACTTC. It codes for CASRGLTAFYEQYF.